This T cell receptor beta chain appears in the sequencing data of a study of T-cell reconstitution after alpha-beta-depleted transplantation in children. For TCRbeta, the library was prepared with unique molecular identifiers. TCRdb processed the PCR reads anew with MiXCR; each CDR3 protein has one entry. Among around 600,000 distinct CDR3 sequences, about 21% were seen once, and the ten largest hold approximately 14%. The germline V gene encodes CDR1 SEHNR and CDR2 FQNEAQ (reference sequence). The CDR3 length is 16 residues. V was pared by 5 bases and J by 6 bases, with 20 bases between. Regarding the study as a whole: Some patients' high day-60 TCRbeta diversity was traced to surviving recipient T cells and thymic progenitors. Hyperexpanded clones declined; after one year, newly produced T cells mostly supplied diversity. Expanded clones from the graft, numbering several hundred, reportedly supplied alpha-beta T cells about two months after transplant.

To note about this clonotype: As yet, its antigen is unknown.

The chain links TRBV7-9 to TRBJ2-1; no firm D call. The starting material was PBMCs, mostly from graft donor cells, obtained 360 days after TCRalphabeta/CD19-depleted stem cell transplant. The sequence was collected from a boy in the first two years of life who had a stem cell transplant for acute myeloid leukemia, so the T cells may come from the graft donor. CDR3 region: CASSQLDGYLGNEQFF. The CDR3 DNA reads as TGTGCCAGCAGCCAACTGGACGGTTACTTAGGCAATGAGCAGTTCTTC.